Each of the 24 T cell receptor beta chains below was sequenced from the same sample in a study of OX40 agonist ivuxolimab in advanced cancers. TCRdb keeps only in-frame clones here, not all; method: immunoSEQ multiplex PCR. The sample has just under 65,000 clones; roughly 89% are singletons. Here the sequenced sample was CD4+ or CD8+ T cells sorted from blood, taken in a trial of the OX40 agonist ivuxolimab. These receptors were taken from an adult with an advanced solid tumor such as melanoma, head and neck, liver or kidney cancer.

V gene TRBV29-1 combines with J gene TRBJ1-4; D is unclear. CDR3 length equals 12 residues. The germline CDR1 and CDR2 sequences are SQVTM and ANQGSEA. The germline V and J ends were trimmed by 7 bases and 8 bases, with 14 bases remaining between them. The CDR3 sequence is CSAGWGREKLFF. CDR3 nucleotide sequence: TGCAGCGCTGGTTGGGGTAGAGAAAAACTGTTTTTT.

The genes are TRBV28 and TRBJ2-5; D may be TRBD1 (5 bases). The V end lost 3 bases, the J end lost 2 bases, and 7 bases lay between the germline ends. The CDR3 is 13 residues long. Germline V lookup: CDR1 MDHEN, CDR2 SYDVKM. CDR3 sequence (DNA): TGTGCCAGCAGTTTGGGGCAGCAAGAGACCCAGTACTTC. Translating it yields CASSLGQQETQYF.

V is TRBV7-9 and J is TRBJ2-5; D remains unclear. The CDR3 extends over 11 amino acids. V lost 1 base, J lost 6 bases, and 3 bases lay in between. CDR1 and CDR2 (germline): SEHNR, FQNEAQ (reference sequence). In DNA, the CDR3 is TGTGCCAGCAGCTTAGGTCAGACCCAGTACTTC. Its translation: CASSLGQTQYF.

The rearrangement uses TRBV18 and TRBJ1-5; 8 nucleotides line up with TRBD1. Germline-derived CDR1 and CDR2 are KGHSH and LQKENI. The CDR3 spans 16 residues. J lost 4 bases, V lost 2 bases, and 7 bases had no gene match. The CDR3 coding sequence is TGTGCCAGCTCACCAAAGGACAGGGAATGGAATCAGCCCCAGCATTTT. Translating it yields CASSPKDREWNQPQHF.

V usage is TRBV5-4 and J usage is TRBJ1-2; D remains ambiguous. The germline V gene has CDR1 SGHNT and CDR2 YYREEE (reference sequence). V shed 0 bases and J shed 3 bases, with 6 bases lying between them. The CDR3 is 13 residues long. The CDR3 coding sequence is TGTGCCAGCAGCTTGGATCAGGACTATGGCTACACCTTC. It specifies CASSLDQDYGYTF.

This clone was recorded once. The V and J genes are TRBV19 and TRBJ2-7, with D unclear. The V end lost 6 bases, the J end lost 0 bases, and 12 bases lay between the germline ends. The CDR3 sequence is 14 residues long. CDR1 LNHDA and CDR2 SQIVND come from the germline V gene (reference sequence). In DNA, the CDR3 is TGTGCCAGTAGCCGTCAGATTTCCTCCTACGAGCAGTACTTC. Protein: CASSRQISSYEQYF.

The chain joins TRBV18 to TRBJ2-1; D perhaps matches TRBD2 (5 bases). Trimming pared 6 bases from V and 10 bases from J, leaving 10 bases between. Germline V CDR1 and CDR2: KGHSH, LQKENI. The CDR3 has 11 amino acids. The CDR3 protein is CASSPGEEQFF. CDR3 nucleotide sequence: TGTGCCAGCTCCCCCGGGGAGGAGCAGTTCTTC.

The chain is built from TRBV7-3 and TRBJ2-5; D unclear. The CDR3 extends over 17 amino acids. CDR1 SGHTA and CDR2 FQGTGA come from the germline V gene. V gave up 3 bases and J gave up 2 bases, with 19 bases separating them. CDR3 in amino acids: CASSFALVYRGQETQYF. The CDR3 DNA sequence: TGTGCCAGCAGCTTTGCCCTCGTTTACAGAGGACAAGAGACCCAGTACTTC.

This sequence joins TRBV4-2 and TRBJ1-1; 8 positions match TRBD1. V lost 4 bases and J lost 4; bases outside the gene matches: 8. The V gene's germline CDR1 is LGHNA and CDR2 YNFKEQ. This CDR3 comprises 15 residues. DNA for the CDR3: TGTGCCAGCAGCCGAGCAGGACAGGGTAGCACTGAAGCTTTCTTT. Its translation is CASSRAGQGSTEAFF.

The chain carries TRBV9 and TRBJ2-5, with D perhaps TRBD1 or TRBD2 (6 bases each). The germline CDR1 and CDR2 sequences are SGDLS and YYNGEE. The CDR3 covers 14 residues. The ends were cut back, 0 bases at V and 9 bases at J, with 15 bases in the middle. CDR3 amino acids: CASSVGGALVAQYF. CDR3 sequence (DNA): TGTGCCAGCAGCGTAGGGGGGGCGCTTGTTGCCCAGTACTTC.

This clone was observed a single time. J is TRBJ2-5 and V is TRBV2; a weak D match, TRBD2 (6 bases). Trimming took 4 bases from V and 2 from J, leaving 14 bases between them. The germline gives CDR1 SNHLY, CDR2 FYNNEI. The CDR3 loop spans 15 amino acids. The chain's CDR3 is CASSVSAGRQETQYF. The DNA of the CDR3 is TGTGCCAGCAGTGTGTCGGCAGGGAGGCAAGAGACCCAGTACTTC.

In nucleotides, the CDR3 is TGTGCCAGCAGCACATCCCCCCAGCATGAGCAGTTCTTC. This translates into CASSTSPQHEQFF. The J gene is TRBJ2-1, the V gene TRBV6-6; no clear D gene. Germline V lookup: CDR1 MNHNY, CDR2 SVGAGI (reference sequence). The CDR3 runs to 13 residues. Trimming shortened V by 6 bases and J by 8 bases, and 14 bases separated the two germline ends.

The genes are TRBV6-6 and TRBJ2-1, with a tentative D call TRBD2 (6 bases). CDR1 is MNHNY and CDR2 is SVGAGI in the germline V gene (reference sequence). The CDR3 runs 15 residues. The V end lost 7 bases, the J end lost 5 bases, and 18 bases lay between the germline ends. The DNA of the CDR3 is TGTGCCAGCAACCCTGTGGGAGGTGGCCACAATGAGCAGTTCTTC. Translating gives CASNPVGGGHNEQFF.

This CDR3 is CASSPTGQYTGELFF. In nucleotides, the CDR3 is TGTGCCAGCAGCCCGACGGGACAGTACACCGGGGAGCTGTTTTTT. The chain recombines TRBV11-3 with TRBJ2-2; TRBD1 matches at 7 bases. V lost 5 bases, J lost 3 bases, and 6 bases stayed unmatched. Per germline, CDR1 SGHNT and CDR2 YENEEA. The CDR3 is 15 amino acids.

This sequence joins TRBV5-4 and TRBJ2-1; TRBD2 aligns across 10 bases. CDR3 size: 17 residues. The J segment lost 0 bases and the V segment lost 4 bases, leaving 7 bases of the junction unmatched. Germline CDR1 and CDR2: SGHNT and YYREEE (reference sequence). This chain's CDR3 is CASSLGASGSSYNEQFF. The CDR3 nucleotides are TGTGCCAGCAGCCTTGGGGCTAGCGGGAGCTCCTACAATGAGCAGTTCTTC.

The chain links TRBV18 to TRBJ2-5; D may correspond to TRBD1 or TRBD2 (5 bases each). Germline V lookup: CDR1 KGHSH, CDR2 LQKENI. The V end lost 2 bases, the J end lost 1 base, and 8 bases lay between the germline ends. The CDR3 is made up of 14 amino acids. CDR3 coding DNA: TGTGCCAGCTCACCAGTCGGGGCCCAAGAGACCCAGTACTTC. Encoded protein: CASSPVGAQETQYF. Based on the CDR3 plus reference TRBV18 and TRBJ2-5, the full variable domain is NAGVMQNPRHLVRRRGQEARLRCSPMKGHSHVYWYRQLPEEGLKFMVYLQKENIIDESGMPKERFSAEFPKEGPSILRIQQVVRGDSAAYFCASSPVGAQETQYFGPGTRLLVL.

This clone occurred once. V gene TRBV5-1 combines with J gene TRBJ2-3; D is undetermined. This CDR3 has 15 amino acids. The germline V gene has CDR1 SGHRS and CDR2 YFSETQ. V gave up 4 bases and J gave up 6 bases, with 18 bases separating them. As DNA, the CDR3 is TGCGCCAGCAGCCTACGTCCGGGCCTGGAGGATACGCAGTATTTT. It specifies CASSLRPGLEDTQYF.

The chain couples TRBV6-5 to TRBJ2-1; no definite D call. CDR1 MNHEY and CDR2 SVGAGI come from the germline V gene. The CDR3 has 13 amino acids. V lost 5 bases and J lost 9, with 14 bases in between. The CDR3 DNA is TGTGCCAGCAGTGGGCAGCCCTATGGTGAGCAGTTCTTC. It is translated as CASSGQPYGEQFF.

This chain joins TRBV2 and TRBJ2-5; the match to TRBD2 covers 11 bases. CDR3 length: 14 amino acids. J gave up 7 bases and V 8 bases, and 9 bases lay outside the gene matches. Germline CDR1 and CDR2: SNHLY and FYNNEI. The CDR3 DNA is TGTGCCAGCTTAGCGGGAGGGCCTAGGGTGACCCAGTACTTC. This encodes CASLAGGPRVTQYF. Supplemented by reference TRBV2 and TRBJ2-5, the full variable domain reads EPEVTQTPSHQVTQMGQEVILRCVPISNHLYFYWYRQILGQKVEFLVSFYNNEISEKSEIFDDQFSVERPDGSNFTLKIRSTKLEDSAMYFCASLAGGPRVTQYFGPGTRLLVL.

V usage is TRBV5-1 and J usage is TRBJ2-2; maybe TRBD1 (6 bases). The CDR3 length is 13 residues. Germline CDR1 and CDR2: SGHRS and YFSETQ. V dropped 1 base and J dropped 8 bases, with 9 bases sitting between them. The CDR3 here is CASSLNRAGELFF. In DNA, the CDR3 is TGCGCCAGCAGCTTGAACAGGGCGGGGGAGCTGTTTTTT.

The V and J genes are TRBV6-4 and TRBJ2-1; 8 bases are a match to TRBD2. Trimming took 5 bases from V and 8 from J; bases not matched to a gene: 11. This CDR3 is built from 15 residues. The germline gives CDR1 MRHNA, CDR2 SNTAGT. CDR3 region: CASSPGGDRIDEQFF. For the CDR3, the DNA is TGTGCCAGCAGTCCGGGGGGGGATCGAATCGATGAGCAGTTCTTC.

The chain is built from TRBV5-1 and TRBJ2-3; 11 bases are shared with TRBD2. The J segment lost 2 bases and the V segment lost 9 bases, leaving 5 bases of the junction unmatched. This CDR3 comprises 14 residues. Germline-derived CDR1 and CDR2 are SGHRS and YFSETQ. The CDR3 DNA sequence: TGCGCCAACCCGGGACTAGCGGTCACAGATACGCAGTATTTT. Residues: CANPGLAVTDTQYF. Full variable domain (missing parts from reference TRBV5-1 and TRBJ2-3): KAGVTQTPRYLIKTRGQQVTLSCSPISGHRSVSWYQQTPGQGLQFLFEYFSETQRNKGNFPGRFSGRQFSNSRSEMNVSTLELGDSALYLCANPGLAVTDTQYFGPGTRLTVL.

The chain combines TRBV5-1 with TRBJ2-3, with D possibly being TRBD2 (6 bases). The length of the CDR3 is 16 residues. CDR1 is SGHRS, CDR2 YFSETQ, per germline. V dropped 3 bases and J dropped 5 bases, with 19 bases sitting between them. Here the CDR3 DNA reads TGCGCCAGCAGCTCGGATCCGGGAAGGAGGGTAGATACGCAGTATTTT. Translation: CASSSDPGRRVDTQYF.

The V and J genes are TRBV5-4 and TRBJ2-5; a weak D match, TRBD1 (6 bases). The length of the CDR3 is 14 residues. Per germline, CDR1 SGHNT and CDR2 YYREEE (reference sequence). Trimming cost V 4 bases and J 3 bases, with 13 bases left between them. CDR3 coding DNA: TGTGCCAGCAGCCTAGGTGGGGACAAAGAGACCCAGTACTTC. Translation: CASSLGGDKETQYF.